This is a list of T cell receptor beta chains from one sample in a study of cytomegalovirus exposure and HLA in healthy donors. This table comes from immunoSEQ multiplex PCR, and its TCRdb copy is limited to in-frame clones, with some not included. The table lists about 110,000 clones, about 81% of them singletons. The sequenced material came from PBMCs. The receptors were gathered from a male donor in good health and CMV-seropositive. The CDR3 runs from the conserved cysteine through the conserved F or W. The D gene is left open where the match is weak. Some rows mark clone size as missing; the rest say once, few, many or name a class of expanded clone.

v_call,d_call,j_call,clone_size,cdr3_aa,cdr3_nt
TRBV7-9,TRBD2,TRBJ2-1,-,CASSKRTSADNEQFF,TGTGCCAGCAGCAAGAGGACTAGCGCGGACAATGAGCAGTTCTTC
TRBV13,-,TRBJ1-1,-,CASSLNAGAFF,TGTGCCAGCAGCCTCAATGCGGGGGCTTTCTTT
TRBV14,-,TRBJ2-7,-,CASTLRPKGAKEQYF,TGTGCGAGCACCCTCCGACCTAAGGGAGCTAAGGAGCAGTACTTC
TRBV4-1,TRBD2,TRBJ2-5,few,CASSQASGGETQYF,TGCGCCAGCAGCCAAGCGTCGGGGGGAGAGACCCAGTACTTC
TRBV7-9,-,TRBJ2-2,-,CASSSRQPNTGELFF,TGTGCCAGCAGTTCCCGACAGCCGAACACCGGGGAGCTGTTTTTT
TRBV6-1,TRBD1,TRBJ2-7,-,CASRARQGQEQYF,TGTGCCAGCAGGGCCCGACAGGGTCAGGAGCAGTACTTC
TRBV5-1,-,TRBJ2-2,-,CASSSRDTGELFF,TGCGCCAGCAGCTCTCGGGACACCGGGGAGCTGTTTTTT
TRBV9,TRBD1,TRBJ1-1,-,CAILTQPFNRGIGRNTEAFF,TGTGCCATCCTTACCCAGCCTTTTAACAGGGGAATAGGGAGGAACACTGAAGCTTTCTTT
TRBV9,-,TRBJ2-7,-,CASSGRDNSYEQYF,TGTGCCAGCAGCGGCCGGGACAACTCCTACGAGCAGTACTTC
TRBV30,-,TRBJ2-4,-,CAWSGWGVDIQYF,TGTGCCTGGTCCGGCTGGGGGGTGGACATTCAGTACTTC
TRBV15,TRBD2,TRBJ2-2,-,CATSPGGSGELFF,TGTGCCACCAGCCCGGGGGGGTCCGGGGAGCTGTTTTTT
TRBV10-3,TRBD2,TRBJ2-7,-,CAISTLAGAGSSYEQYF,TGTGCCATCAGCACACTAGCGGGGGCCGGTAGCTCCTACGAGCAGTACTTC
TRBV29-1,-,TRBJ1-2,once,CSATGPGHRGYTF,TGCAGCGCGACTGGTCCGGGACACCGGGGCTACACCTTC
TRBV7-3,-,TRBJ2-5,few,CASSLQAKETQYF,TGTGCCAGCAGCTTACAGGCCAAAGAGACCCAGTACTTC
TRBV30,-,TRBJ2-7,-,CAWSVLGGAYEQYF,TGTGCCTGGAGTGTACTTGGAGGAGCCTACGAGCAGTACTTC
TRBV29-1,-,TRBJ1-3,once,CSVVLTGGNTIYF,TGCAGCGTTGTACTGACGGGGGGAAACACCATATATTTT
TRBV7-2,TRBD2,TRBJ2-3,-,CASSLARGGDTQYF,TGTGCCAGCAGCTTAGCGCGGGGGGGGGATACGCAGTATTTT
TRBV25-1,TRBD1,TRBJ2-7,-,CASRSKGDRPSEQYF,TGTGCCAGCAGGAGCAAGGGGGACAGGCCCTCCGAGCAGTACTTC
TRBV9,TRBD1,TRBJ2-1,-,CASSGMGQVREQFF,TGTGCCAGCAGCGGGATGGGACAGGTCAGGGAGCAGTTCTTC
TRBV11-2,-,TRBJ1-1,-,CASSASTGSAEAFF,TGTGCCAGCAGCGCATCAACAGGGTCTGCTGAAGCTTTCTTT
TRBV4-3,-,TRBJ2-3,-,CASSQEQELWDTQYF,TGCGCCAGCAGCCAAGAACAGGAACTCTGGGATACGCAGTATTTT
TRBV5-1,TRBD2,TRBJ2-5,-,CASSLGSGRAETQYF,TGCGCCAGCAGCTTGGGTTCCGGGAGGGCTGAGACCCAGTACTTC
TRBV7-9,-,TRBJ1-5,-,CASSLGVGYSNQPQHF,TGTGCCAGCAGCTTAGGAGTCGGTTATAGCAATCAGCCCCAGCATTTT
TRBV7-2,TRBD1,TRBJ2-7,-,CASSLRWDRVNYEQYF,TGTGCCAGCAGCTTAAGATGGGACAGGGTGAACTACGAGCAGTACTTC
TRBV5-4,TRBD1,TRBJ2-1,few,CASSWPVGGRGGHNEQFF,TGTGCCAGCAGCTGGCCCGTAGGTGGGAGAGGGGGCCACAATGAGCAGTTCTTC